This TCR beta chain originates from a study of blood T cell repertoires in COVID-19. Libraries were prepared by immunoSEQ multiplex PCR; TCRdb keeps only in-frame clonotypes and omits some of them. The sample yields around 100,000 clones, about 85% seen once. The CDR3 is made up of 11 amino acids. V was clipped by 1 base and J by 14 bases, with 9 bases between them. In germline, CDR1 is LGHDT, CDR2 YNNKEL (reference sequence). The clonotype comes from a human donor in a cohort sampled during active COVID-19. The sample was peripheral blood. The chain has TRBV3-1 (or the pseudogene TRBV3-2) and TRBJ2-1, with unresolved D. CDR3 sequence (DNA): TGTGCCAGCAGCCAAGCCCTATTTAAGTTCTTC. This encodes CASSQALFKFF.